This T cell receptor (beta chain) was obtained from a study of blood T cell repertoires in COVID-19. The repertoire was sequenced with immunoSEQ multiplex PCR; TCRdb's copy has only in-frame clones and lacks some. The sample contains some 300,000 clones, over 75% of which appear only once. Germline V gene sequence: CDR1 SEHNR, CDR2 FQNEAQ (reference sequence). CDR3 length equals 14 residues. With 0 bases removed from V and 3 bases from J, the gap between germline ends came to 8 bases. This chain uses TRBV7-9 with TRBJ1-2; a possible D gene is TRBD1 (5 bases). This sequence originates from a woman aged 25 to 39 who had recovered from COVID-19. Input material: PBMCs or T cells enriched from blood (not recorded which). CDR3 protein: CASSLATVHYGYTF. CDR3 coding DNA: TGTGCCAGCAGCTTAGCGACAGTTCACTATGGCTACACCTTC.